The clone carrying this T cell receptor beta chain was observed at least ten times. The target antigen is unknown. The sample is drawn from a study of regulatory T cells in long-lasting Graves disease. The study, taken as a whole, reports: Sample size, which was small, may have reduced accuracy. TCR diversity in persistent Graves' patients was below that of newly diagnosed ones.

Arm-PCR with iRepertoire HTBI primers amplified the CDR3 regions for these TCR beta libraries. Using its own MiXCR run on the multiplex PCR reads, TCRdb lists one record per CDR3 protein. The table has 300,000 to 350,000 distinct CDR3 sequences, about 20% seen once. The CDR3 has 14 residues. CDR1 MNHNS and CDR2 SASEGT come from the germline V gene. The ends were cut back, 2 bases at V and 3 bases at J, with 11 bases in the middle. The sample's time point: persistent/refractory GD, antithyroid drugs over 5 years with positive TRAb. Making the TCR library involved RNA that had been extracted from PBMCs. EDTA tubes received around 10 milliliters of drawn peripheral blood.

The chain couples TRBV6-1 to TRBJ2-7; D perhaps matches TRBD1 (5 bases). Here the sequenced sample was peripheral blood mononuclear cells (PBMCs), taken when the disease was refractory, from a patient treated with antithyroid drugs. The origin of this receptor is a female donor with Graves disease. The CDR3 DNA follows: TGTGCCAGCAGTGAACAGGGTTCGGACTACGAGCAGTACTTC. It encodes CASSEQGSDYEQYF.